Presented here are 15 T cell receptor beta chains from one specimen sequenced in a study of T cell changes during pregnancy in multiple sclerosis. Clones were sequenced by immunoSEQ multiplex PCR, and TCRdb holds only the in-frame ones, with some missing. The table lists around 36,000 clones, roughly nine tenths of them singletons, with 10% to 15% in the top ten. Sequencing was performed on CD8+ T cells from peripheral blood mononuclear cells, taken in the first trimester of pregnancy. The receptors come from a female donor with multiple sclerosis, enrolled in a pregnancy study.

The chain employs TRBV27 and TRBJ1-5; 9 bases agree with TRBD1. The trim removed 7 bases at V and 4 bases at J, leaving 5 bases unmatched. The germline V gene has CDR1 MNHEY and CDR2 SMNVEV (reference sequence). CDR3 size: 14 residues. CDR3 residues: CASTATGGNQPQHF. The CDR3 nucleotides read TGTGCCAGCACTGCGACAGGGGGTAATCAGCCCCAGCATTTT.

This chain uses TRBV7-6 with TRBJ2-7; weak D call: TRBD2 (5 bases). The V and J ends lost 5 bases and 0 bases respectively, with 17 bases between them. CDR1 and CDR2 from the germline V gene are SGHVS and FNYEAQ. CDR3 size: 16 residues. This chain's CDR3 is CASSAEPGVSSYEQYF. The CDR3 DNA follows: TGTGCCAGCAGCGCGGAACCCGGGGTCAGCTCCTACGAGCAGTACTTC.

The chain has TRBV18 and TRBJ2-1; no clear D. This CDR3 is built from 12 residues. Germline CDR1 is KGHSH and CDR2 is LQKENI. V lost 5 bases and J lost 4, with 6 bases in between. The CDR3 nucleotides read TGTGCCAGCTCAATACAGTACAATGAGCAGTTCTTC. This sequence encodes CASSIQYNEQFF.

The V gene is TRBV6-6, the J gene TRBJ1-5; TRBD1 might be the D (6 bases). This CDR3 has 14 amino acids. The V gene's germline CDR1 is MNHNY and CDR2 SVGAGI (reference sequence). With 2 bases removed from V and 5 bases from J, the gap between germline ends came to 10 bases. CDR3 loop: CASSYPGVDQPQHF. CDR3 DNA sequence: TGTGCCAGCAGTTACCCAGGGGTCGATCAGCCCCAGCATTTT.

This clone came up once. The gene calls are TRBV6-1 and TRBJ2-2; D perhaps matches TRBD2 (6 bases). V lost 1 base, J lost 7 bases, and 13 bases lay in between. This CDR3 is built from 15 residues. Germline loops: CDR1 MNHNS, CDR2 SASEGT. The CDR3, as DNA: TGTGCCAGCAGTGAAGGGAGGAGGGTGGTCGGGGAGCTGTTTTTT. Translating gives CASSEGRRVVGELFF.

The rearrangement links TRBV7-8 to TRBJ1-1, with D unresolved. This CDR3 is 13 amino acids long. Trimming removed 3 bases from V and 3 bases from J, with 8 bases in between. Germline V lookup: CDR1 SGHVS, CDR2 FQNEAQ. The CDR3 DNA follows: TGTGCCAGCAGCTTTCCTGAGGACACTGAAGCTTTCTTT. It is translated as CASSFPEDTEAFF.

The rearrangement joins TRBV11-2 to TRBJ2-2, with D unresolved. The CDR3 loop spans 12 amino acids. Trimming cost V 5 bases and J 2 bases, with 3 bases left between them. Germline V gene lookup returns CDR1 SGHAT and CDR2 FQNNGV. The CDR3 reads CASSQNTGELFF. The CDR3 DNA reads as TGTGCCAGCAGCCAAAACACCGGGGAGCTGTTTTTT.

V gene TRBV4-1 combines with J gene TRBJ1-1; D is unresolved. Germline V lookup: CDR1 MGHRA, CDR2 YSYEKL. CDR3 length: 14 residues. Trimming left V 1 base short and J 1 base short, with 7 bases between. The CDR3 region has the DNA TGCGCCAGCAGCCAAGGATCACAGAACACTGAAGCTTTCTTT. Translation gives CASSQGSQNTEAFF.

The chain links TRBV19 to TRBJ1-5; 9 positions match TRBD1. The CDR3 runs to 15 residues. The V gene end was trimmed by 5 bases and the J gene end by 7 bases; junction bases not matched to a gene: 9. Germline loops: CDR1 LNHDA, CDR2 SQIVND (reference sequence). CDR3 loop: CASSFTTGGGQPQHF. The CDR3 nucleotides read TGTGCCAGTAGTTTCACGACAGGGGGTGGCCAGCCCCAGCATTTT.

J is TRBJ1-1 and V is TRBV7-2; possibly TRBD1 for D (5 bases). V shed 2 bases and J shed 6 bases, with 7 bases lying between them. CDR3 length: 12 residues. Germline CDR1 reads SGHTA; CDR2 reads FQGNSA. The chain's CDR3 is CASSLRGSEAFF. The CDR3, as DNA: TGTGCCAGCAGCTTAAGGGGATCTGAAGCTTTCTTT.

The chain employs TRBV9 and TRBJ2-2; 10 bases align to TRBD2. V lost 1 base to trimming and J lost 5 bases; unmatched junction nucleotides: 5. CDR1 and CDR2 (germline): SGDLS, YYNGEE. This CDR3 contains 16 residues. Here the CDR3 reads CASSVPIAGGTGELFF. CDR3 bases: TGTGCCAGCAGCGTACCGATAGCGGGGGGTACCGGGGAGCTGTTTTTT.

This chain links TRBV5-4 with TRBJ1-2; 9 nucleotides match TRBD1. After removal of 2 bases from V and 5 bases from J, the junction contained 4 bases not matched to a gene. CDR1 is SGHNT, CDR2 YYREEE, per germline (reference sequence). The CDR3 spans 14 residues. The CDR3 sequence is CASSFSGQGYGYTF. The CDR3 nucleotides are TGTGCCAGCAGCTTTTCCGGACAGGGGTATGGCTACACCTTC.

DNA for the CDR3: TGTGCCAGCAAACTAGCGGGGGGCAACGAGCAGTACTTC. Translated, it gives CASKLAGGNEQYF. The chain recombines TRBV27 with TRBJ2-7; 12 nucleotides match TRBD2. Trimming cost V 7 bases and J 5 bases; bases outside gene matches: 3. The CDR3 sequence is 13 residues long. CDR1 is MNHEY and CDR2 is SMNVEV in the germline V gene (reference sequence).

This clone was seen only a few times. V is TRBV19 and J is TRBJ1-1; TRBD1 matches at 12 bases. This CDR3 contains 15 residues. Germline values: CDR1 LNHDA, CDR2 SQIVND (reference sequence). V lost 5 bases, J lost 6 bases, and 7 bases stayed unmatched. Here the CDR3 reads CASSLGQGAGSEAFF. CDR3 nucleotides: TGTGCCAGTAGTTTGGGACAGGGGGCGGGATCTGAAGCTTTCTTT.

The rearrangement uses TRBV6-1 and TRBJ1-1; TRBD1 matches 8 bases. This CDR3 has 13 amino acids. Germline V CDR1 and CDR2: MNHNS, SASEGT. With 4 bases clipped from V and 5 bases from J, the junction kept 3 bases outside the gene matches. The CDR3 is CASSAGQGTEAFF. The CDR3 DNA is TGTGCCAGCAGTGCTGGACAGGGTACTGAAGCTTTCTTT.